The clone carrying this T cell receptor beta chain occurred a few times. The antigen is unknown. The data originate from a study of OX40 agonist ivuxolimab in advanced cancers. Clones were read by immunoSEQ multiplex PCR, and TCRdb kept only the in-frame ones, dropping some. Counted here are about 26,000 clones, over 85% occurring once; the ten biggest clones make up approximately 20%. The study's findings and limits: Relatively little clonal expansion, among the lowest observed, appeared in partial responders at 0.1-3.0 mg/kg. What antigens the expanded peripheral T cells recognized was never established. Blood T cells, both CD4+ and CD8+, expanded clonally by week 6 at 0.1 to 3.0 mg/kg.

Germline lookup yields CDR1 SEHNR and CDR2 FQNEAQ (reference sequence). Germline trimming cut 5 bases from V and 2 bases from J; bases unmatched to any gene: 2. This CDR3 spans 14 amino acids. The sequence was collected from an adult with an advanced solid tumor such as melanoma, head and neck, liver or kidney cancer. This specimen consisted of CD4+ or CD8+ T cells sorted from blood, obtained in a trial of the OX40 agonist ivuxolimab. The rearrangement joins TRBV7-9 to TRBJ1-5; 8 bases are a match to TRBD1. CDR3 in DNA: TGTGCCAGCAGCCAGACAGGGGGCAATCAGCCCCAGCATTTT. This sequence encodes CASSQTGGNQPQHF.